Listed below are T cell receptor beta chains from one sample, sequenced in a study of T cells in Graves' hyperthyroidism and ophthalmopathy. A single record per CDR3 protein comes from TCRdb applying MiXCR to the multiplex PCR reads. The sample lists about half a million distinct CDR3 sequences, about 22% occurring once. The sequenced sample was blood. The receptor set was obtained from a woman in her seventies with Graves' ophthalmopathy. CDR3s include the opening cysteine and the closing phenylalanine or tryptophan. A D gene is named only where the DNA matches it firmly. The listing skips clone size in some rows; elsewhere it reads once, few, many or a size class.

V	D	J	size	DNA	CDR3
TRBV7-2	NA	TRBJ2-5	NA	TGTACCAGCAGTAGGGGAGAGACCCAGTACTTC	CTSSRGETQYF
TRBV19	NA	TRBJ2-3	NA	TGTGCCAGTAGTGTTAGCAGGACGCAGTATTTT	CASSVSRTQYF
TRBV7-2	NA	TRBJ2-7	NA	TGTGCCAGCAGCTTAGTATCCGGGACAACCCCCTACGAGCAGTACTTC	CASSLVSGTTPYEQYF
TRBV29-1	NA	TRBJ2-3	NA	TGCAGCGTCCAGAAGAACACAGATACGCAGTATTTT	CSVQKNTDTQYF
TRBV2	NA	TRBJ1-1	NA	TGTGCCAGCAGGGCGCATGGGGTCGGTAACACTGAAGCTTTCTTT	CASRAHGVGNTEAFF
TRBV6-1	NA	TRBJ1-3	few	TGTGCCAGCAGTTCAGGGGAAAACACCATATATTTT	CASSSGENTIYF
TRBV28	NA	TRBJ1-3	few	TGTGCCAGCAGTTTATACACCTCTGGAAACACCATATATTTT	CASSLYTSGNTIYF
TRBV6-1	NA	TRBJ2-2	many	TGTGCCAGCAGGGGTCCAGGACCGAACACCGGGGAGCTGTTTTTT	CASRGPGPNTGELFF
TRBV10-3	TRBD1	TRBJ2-7	NA	TGTGCCATCAACCCAGGACAGGGGGCCCACGAGCAGTACTTC	CAINPGQGAHEQYF
TRBV9	NA	TRBJ1-1	NA	TGTGCCAGCAGCGGGGGGCTAATGAACACTGAAGCTTTCTTT	CASSGGLMNTEAFF
TRBV28	TRBD1	TRBJ2-7	many	TGTGCCAGCAGCAGGACAGGGGGCTGGGAGCAGTACTTC	CASSRTGGWEQYF
TRBV28	NA	TRBJ2-2	few	TGTGCCAGCCGCACTCCGAACACCGGGGAGCTGTTTTTT	CASRTPNTGELFF
TRBV27	NA	TRBJ1-5	few	TGTGCCAGCAGTTTGGAGGGAATCAGCAATCAGCCCCAGCATTTT	CASSLEGISNQPQHF
TRBV20-1	NA	TRBJ1-3	NA	TGCAGTGCTAGGGAGCAGAGCTCTGGAAACACCATATATTTT	CSAREQSSGNTIYF
TRBV2	NA	TRBJ2-6	few	TGTGCCAGCAGTCGGGAATCCAACTCTGGGGCCAACGTCCTGACTTTC	CASSRESNSGANVLTF
TRBV6-2/TRBV6-3	NA	TRBJ1-2	NA	TGTGCCAGCACAGATAGGGGAGGGAGCGGCTACACCTTC	CASTDRGGSGYTF
TRBV20-1	TRBD2	TRBJ2-4	few	TGCAGTGCTTATATAGCGGGAGGAAAAAACATTCAGTACTTC	CSAYIAGGKNIQYF
TRBV6-1	NA	TRBJ1-6	few	TGTGCCAGCAGTAGATCGACAGATAGCTCCTATAATTCACCCCTCCACTTT	CASSRSTDSSYNSPLHF
TRBV15	NA	TRBJ2-1	few	TGTGCCACCAGCAGCCTGGTCGATGAGCAGTTCTTC	CATSSLVDEQFF
TRBV5-1	NA	TRBJ2-7	NA	TGCGCCAGCAGGGCTAGCGTTTACTACGAGCAGTACTTC	CASRASVYYEQYF
TRBV12-3/TRBV12-4	TRBD2	TRBJ2-3	many	TGTGCCAGCAGTTTCGTGGCTAGCGGGAGCGCAGATACGCAGTATTTT	CASSFVASGSADTQYF
TRBV5-1	TRBD2	TRBJ2-7	NA	TGCGCCAGCAGCTTGTTTGTTAGCGCTAGCGGACATTACGAGCAGTACTTC	CASSLFVSASGHYEQYF
TRBV20-1	NA	TRBJ1-2	NA	TGCAGTGCTAGCGGGGGGCGGGTCTATGGCTACACCTTC	CSASGGRVYGYTF
TRBV6-2/TRBV6-3	TRBD1	TRBJ1-2	many	TGTGCCAGCAGTTCCTCAAGCCGGGACAGGGGGATCTATGGCTACACCTTC	CASSSSSRDRGIYGYTF
TRBV5-1	TRBD2	TRBJ2-5	few	TGCGCCAGCAGCCCGGGACTAAGGAGGGAGACCCAGTACTTC	CASSPGLRRETQYF
TRBV3-1	NA	TRBJ1-1	many	TGTGCCAGCAGCCAAGACGTCGCGGGCAGGTACACTGAAGCTTTCTTT	CASSQDVAGRYTEAFF
TRBV6-6	NA	TRBJ2-5	many	TGTGCCAGCAGTTACTCGAGCGGTGGAGAGACCCAGTACTTC	CASSYSSGGETQYF
TRBV7-9	NA	TRBJ2-5	many	TGTGCCAGCAGCATTACCGACAGGGGAGGGGAGACCCAGTACTTC	CASSITDRGGETQYF
TRBV28	NA	TRBJ1-5	many	TGTGCCAGCAGTCCCGCACCCGGCGGCAATCAGCCCCAGCATTTT	CASSPAPGGNQPQHF
TRBV11-2	TRBD2	TRBJ2-2	NA	TGTGCCAGCAGCTCCCTAGCGGGAGCCCACACCCGGGAGCTGTTTTTT	CASSSLAGAHTRELFF
TRBV29-1	NA	TRBJ2-5	NA	TGCAGCGTTGTTTCGGACGGGGAGACCCAGTACTTC	CSVVSDGETQYF
TRBV6-4	TRBD2	TRBJ2-3	NA	TGTGCCAGCAGTGAGGGACTAGCGCCCACAGATACGCAGTATTTT	CASSEGLAPTDTQYF
TRBV12-3/TRBV12-4	NA	TRBJ2-7	few	TGTGCCAGCAGTTTAGCTAGCGCGGAACCCTTTTCCTACGAGCAGTACTTC	CASSLASAEPFSYEQYF
TRBV30	NA	TRBJ1-1	few	TGTGCCTGGGCCCCAGGGGTCACTGAAGCTTTCTTT	CAWAPGVTEAFF
TRBV20-1	TRBD2	TRBJ2-1	NA	TGCAGTGCTATACCCGGGACTAGCGGGAGCCGCGAGCAGTTCTTC	CSAIPGTSGSREQFF
TRBV7-3	TRBD2	TRBJ2-5	few	TGTGCCAGCAGCCAAGCGGGACTAGTAGGAGAGACCCAGTACTTC	CASSQAGLVGETQYF
TRBV5-1	NA	TRBJ2-6	NA	TGCGCCAGCAGCTTGAGGGTCAGCTCTGGGGCCAACGTCCTGACTTTC	CASSLRVSSGANVLTF
TRBV10-3	NA	TRBJ2-5	NA	TGTGCCATCAGTGAGTCGAATTCAGGCCAAGAGACCCAGTACTTC	CAISESNSGQETQYF